The sequence of this TCR beta chain was determined in a study of radiation and T cells in renal cell carcinoma. Study-wide points: Top tumor clonotypes rose in blood 2 weeks post-radiation, then contracted. Without pretreatment biopsies, baseline tumor clonotype presence was undetermined.

Time point indicated: blood 4 weeks post-SBRT, at nephrectomy. Described treatment: 15 Gy SBRT to primary tumor, nephrectomy 4 weeks later. Nephrectomy followed 15 Gy stereotactic body radiation by 4 weeks. The tumor was a clear cell renal cell carcinoma. Assay used: immunoSEQ multiplex PCR; TCRdb lists only in-frame clones, some missing. The repertoire includes about 64,000 clones, around 80% of them detected once, and 6.5% to 7.5% sits in the top ten. V was pared by 4 bases and J by 5 bases, with 9 bases between. In germline, CDR1 is SGHRS, CDR2 YFSETQ. The CDR3 runs 13 residues. In the case of this clone: Its antigen is still unknown.

This sequence joins TRBV5-1 and TRBJ2-2, with D maybe TRBD1 (6 bases). Sequencing was performed on blood, taken from a patient whose treatment included radiotherapy and nephrectomy. This clonotype originated in a man aged 60 to 69 with renal cell carcinoma. The CDR3 DNA follows: TGCGCCAGCAGCGAGGGGGATACCGGGGAGCTGTTTTTT. Residues: CASSEGDTGELFF. Variable domain in full (rest from reference TRBV5-1 and TRBJ2-2): KAGVTQTPRYLIKTRGQQVTLSCSPISGHRSVSWYQQTPGQGLQFLFEYFSETQRNKGNFPGRFSGRQFSNSRSEMNVSTLELGDSALYLCASSEGDTGELFFGEGSRLTVL.